The sequence of this T cell receptor beta chain was determined in a study of T cells after yellow fever vaccination. Study outcomes and limitations: Reappearing after the booster were most of the clones from primary vaccination (around 95% CD4, approximately 88% CD8).

Many counts were recorded for this clonotype. The antigen is unknown. 5'RACE template switching generated TCR cDNA, adding a universal primer site and UMIs. TCRdb re-analysed the 5' RACE reads in MiXCR, keeping a single row per CDR3 protein. The sample records about 340,000 distinct CDR3 sequences, 12% being singletons. The CDR3 is made up of 11 amino acids. V was clipped by 5 bases and J by 5 bases, with 6 bases between them. The V and J genes are TRBV12-3 or TRBV12-4 and TRBJ1-1; D is undetermined. The sequences come from CD4+ T cells sorted from PBMCs, collected 15 days after the yellow fever booster vaccination. This sequence was found in a man in his late teens or twenties who received the YFV17D yellow fever vaccine. This CDR3 reads CASSGVTEAFF. CDR3 nucleotides: TGTGCCAGCAGTGGGGTTACTGAAGCTTTCTTT.